The clone carrying this T cell receptor (beta chain) appeared many times. What was amplified from RNA transcripts were TCR beta CDR3 regions. When the TCR CDR3 underwent first-round RT-PCR, the HTBI primer set was used. A single record per CDR3 protein comes from TCRdb applying MiXCR to the multiplex PCR reads. The sample records approximately 600,000 distinct CDR3 sequences, roughly 15% being singletons. No progression to ophthalmopathy during 18 months of follow-up defined stable disease. These data belong to a study of T cells in Graves' hyperthyroidism and ophthalmopathy. Study-level information: Peripheral blood draws took place at initial diagnosis, ahead of any treatment.

The receptor was derived from a young woman with Graves' hyperthyroidism. Sequenced: blood.

The CDR3 DNA reads TGTGCCAGCAGCTTATTCGGCGGGAGGGAATATGAGCAGTTCTTC. Amino acids: CASSLFGGREYEQFF. This rearrangement joins TRBV7-9 to TRBJ2-1, with TRBD2 identical over 9 bases. The germline V gene encodes CDR1 SEHNR and CDR2 FQNEAQ (reference sequence). The CDR3 runs to 15 residues. V shed 2 bases and J 8 bases; nucleotides not matched to a gene: 7.